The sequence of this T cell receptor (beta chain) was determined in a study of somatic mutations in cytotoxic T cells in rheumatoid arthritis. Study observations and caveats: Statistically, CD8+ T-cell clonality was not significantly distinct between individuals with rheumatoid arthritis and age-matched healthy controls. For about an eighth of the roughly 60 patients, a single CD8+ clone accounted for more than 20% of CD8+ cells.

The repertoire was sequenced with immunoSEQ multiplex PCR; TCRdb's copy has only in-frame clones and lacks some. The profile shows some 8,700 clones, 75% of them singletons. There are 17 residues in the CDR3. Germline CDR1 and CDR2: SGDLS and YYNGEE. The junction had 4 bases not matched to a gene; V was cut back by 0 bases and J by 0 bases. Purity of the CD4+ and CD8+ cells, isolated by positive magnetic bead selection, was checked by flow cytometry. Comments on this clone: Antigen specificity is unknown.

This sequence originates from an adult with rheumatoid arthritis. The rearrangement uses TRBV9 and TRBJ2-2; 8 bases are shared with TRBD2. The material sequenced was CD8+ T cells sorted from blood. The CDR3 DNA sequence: TGTGCCAGCAGCGTAGGGGCAGCGGGAGCGAACACCGGGGAGCTGTTTTTT. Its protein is CASSVGAAGANTGELFF.